Listed below are T cell receptor beta chains from one sample, sequenced in a study of T cell responses to AZD1222 COVID-19 vaccine. TCRdb keeps only in-frame clones here, not all; method: immunoSEQ multiplex PCR. In the table there are 150,000 or so clones, 87% of which are singletons. This specimen was peripheral blood, taken 28 days after the second AZD1222 dose. All receptors come from an adult who received the AZD1222 COVID-19 vaccine. Both conserved end residues are part of each CDR3. Each record gives: J gene, D gene, clone size, V gene, CDR3 DNA, CDR3 protein. A D gene is named only where the DNA matches it firmly. Rows give clone size only sometimes, using once, few, many, or a class for an expanded clone.

j_gene: TRBJ2-2; d_gene: NA; abundance: NA; v_gene: TRBV4-3; CDR3nt: TGCGCCAGCAGCCGCAGCTTCGCGGCCGCGAACACCGGGGAGCTGTTTTTT; CDR3aa: CASSRSFAAANTGELFF
j_gene: TRBJ1-6; d_gene: NA; abundance: NA; v_gene: TRBV4-2; CDR3nt: TGTGCCAGCAGCAGCAGGGCGGATGATTCACCCCTCCACTTT; CDR3aa: CASSSRADDSPLHF
j_gene: TRBJ2-7; d_gene: NA; abundance: NA; v_gene: TRBV5-1; CDR3nt: TGCGCCAGCAGCTTGGCAGGGGAAGGCTACGAGCAGTACTTC; CDR3aa: CASSLAGEGYEQYF
j_gene: TRBJ1-1; d_gene: NA; abundance: NA; v_gene: TRBV6-5; CDR3nt: TGTGCCAGCAGTAAATCCGGGAGAGAAGCTTTCTTT; CDR3aa: CASSKSGREAFF
j_gene: TRBJ2-3; d_gene: TRBD1; abundance: NA; v_gene: TRBV11-2; CDR3nt: TGTGCCAGCAGCCCAGGACAGGGGAGCACAGATACGCAGTATTTT; CDR3aa: CASSPGQGSTDTQYF
j_gene: TRBJ2-1; d_gene: TRBD2; abundance: NA; v_gene: TRBV14; CDR3nt: TGTGCCAGCAGCCAAGCAGCGGGAGGAATTAGCTCCTACAATGAGCAGTTCTTC; CDR3aa: CASSQAAGGISSYNEQFF
j_gene: TRBJ2-1; d_gene: TRBD1; abundance: once; v_gene: TRBV5-1; CDR3nt: TGCGCCAGCAACCAGGGGGTGAATGAGCAGTTCTTC; CDR3aa: CASNQGVNEQFF
j_gene: TRBJ2-7; d_gene: NA; abundance: NA; v_gene: TRBV19; CDR3nt: TGTGCCAGTAGTACCGGGACGGCGCGCTCCTACGAGCAGTACTTC; CDR3aa: CASSTGTARSYEQYF
j_gene: TRBJ1-2; d_gene: NA; abundance: many; v_gene: TRBV28; CDR3nt: TGTGCCAGCAGAAATTACAGGCTTGGCTACACCTTC; CDR3aa: CASRNYRLGYTF
j_gene: TRBJ2-3; d_gene: NA; abundance: few; v_gene: TRBV10-3; CDR3nt: TGTGCCATCAGTGAGTTTGGAGCGGGCAGCACAGATACGCAGTATTTT; CDR3aa: CAISEFGAGSTDTQYF
j_gene: TRBJ2-7; d_gene: TRBD2; abundance: NA; v_gene: TRBV19; CDR3nt: TGTGCCAGTAGCCACCGGACTAGCGGGGGCTACGAGCAGTACTTC; CDR3aa: CASSHRTSGGYEQYF
j_gene: TRBJ2-2; d_gene: NA; abundance: NA; v_gene: TRBV16; CDR3nt: TGTGCCAGCAGCCAAGGACTAAACACCGGGGAGCTGTTTTTT; CDR3aa: CASSQGLNTGELFF
j_gene: TRBJ2-1; d_gene: TRBD2; abundance: once; v_gene: TRBV24-1; CDR3nt: TGTGCCACCAGTGATTTGGTAGCGGGAGGGCCTCATGAGCAGTTCTTC; CDR3aa: CATSDLVAGGPHEQFF
j_gene: TRBJ1-2; d_gene: NA; abundance: NA; v_gene: TRBV14; CDR3nt: TGTGCCAGCAGCCAAGATAGGGCCGCCTATGGCTACACCTTC; CDR3aa: CASSQDRAAYGYTF
j_gene: TRBJ1-1; d_gene: TRBD1; abundance: NA; v_gene: TRBV7-2; CDR3nt: TGTGCCAGCAGCCAAGGACAGGGATTCACTGAAGCTTTCTTT; CDR3aa: CASSQGQGFTEAFF
j_gene: TRBJ1-2; d_gene: NA; abundance: NA; v_gene: TRBV10-3; CDR3nt: TGTGCCATCAGTGATAAGGGCCCGGGCACAGGGCGAGGCTACACCTTC; CDR3aa: CAISDKGPGTGRGYTF